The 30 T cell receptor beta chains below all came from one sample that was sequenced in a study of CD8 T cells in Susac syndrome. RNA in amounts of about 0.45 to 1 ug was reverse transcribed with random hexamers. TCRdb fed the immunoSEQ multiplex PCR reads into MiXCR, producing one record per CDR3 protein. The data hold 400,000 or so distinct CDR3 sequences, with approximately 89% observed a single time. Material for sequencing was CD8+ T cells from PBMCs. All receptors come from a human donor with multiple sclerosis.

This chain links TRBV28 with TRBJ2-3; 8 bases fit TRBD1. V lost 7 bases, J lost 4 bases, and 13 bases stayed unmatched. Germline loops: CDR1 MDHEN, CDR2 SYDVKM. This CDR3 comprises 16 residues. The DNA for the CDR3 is TGTGCCAGCAAGACCGAGGACAGGGAGGACGCAGATACGCAGTATTTT. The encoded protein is CASKTEDREDADTQYF.

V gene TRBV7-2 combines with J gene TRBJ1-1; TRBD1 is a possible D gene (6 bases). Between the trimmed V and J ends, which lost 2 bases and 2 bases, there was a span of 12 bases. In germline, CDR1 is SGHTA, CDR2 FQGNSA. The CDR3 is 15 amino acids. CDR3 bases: TGTGCCAGCAGCTTATACCCAGGGACAAACACTGAAGCTTTCTTT. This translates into CASSLYPGTNTEAFF.

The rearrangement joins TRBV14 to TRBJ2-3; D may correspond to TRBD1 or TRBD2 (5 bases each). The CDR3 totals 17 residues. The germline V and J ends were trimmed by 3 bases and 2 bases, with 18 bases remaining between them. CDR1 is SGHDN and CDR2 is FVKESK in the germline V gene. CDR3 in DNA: TGTGCCAGCAGCCACGACGAGCCGGGACGGATCACAGATACGCAGTATTTT. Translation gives CASSHDEPGRITDTQYF.

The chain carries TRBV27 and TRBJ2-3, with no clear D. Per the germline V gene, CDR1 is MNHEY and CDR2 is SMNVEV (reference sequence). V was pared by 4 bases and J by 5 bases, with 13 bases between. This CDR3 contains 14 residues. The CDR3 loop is CASSSFSSGDTQYF. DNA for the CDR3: TGTGCCAGCAGTTCATTCAGTAGTGGAGATACGCAGTATTTT.

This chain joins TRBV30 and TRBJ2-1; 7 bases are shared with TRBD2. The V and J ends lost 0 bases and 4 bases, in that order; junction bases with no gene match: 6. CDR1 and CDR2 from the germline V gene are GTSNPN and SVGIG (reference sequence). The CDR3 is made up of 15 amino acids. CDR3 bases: TGTGCCTGGAGTGTAGGCGGGGGAACTTACAATGAGCAGTTCTTC. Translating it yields CAWSVGGGTYNEQFF.

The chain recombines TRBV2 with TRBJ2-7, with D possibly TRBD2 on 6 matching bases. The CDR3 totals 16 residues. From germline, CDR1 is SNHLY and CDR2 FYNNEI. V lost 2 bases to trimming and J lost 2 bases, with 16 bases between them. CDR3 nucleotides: TGTGCCAGCAGTGAACGGAGGGTATCTTTTCCCTACGAGCAGTACTTC. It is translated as CASSERRVSFPYEQYF.

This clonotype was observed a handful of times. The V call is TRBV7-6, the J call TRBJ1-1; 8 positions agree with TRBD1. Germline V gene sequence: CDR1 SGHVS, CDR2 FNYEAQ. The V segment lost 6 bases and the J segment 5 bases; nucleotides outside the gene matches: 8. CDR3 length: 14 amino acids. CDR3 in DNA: TGTGCCAGCAGTTCGACAGGGGATTATACTGAAGCTTTCTTT. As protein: CASSSTGDYTEAFF.

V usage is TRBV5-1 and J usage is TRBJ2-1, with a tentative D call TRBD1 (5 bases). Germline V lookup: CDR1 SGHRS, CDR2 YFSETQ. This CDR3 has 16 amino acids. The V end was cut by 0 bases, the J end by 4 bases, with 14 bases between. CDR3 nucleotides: TGCGCCAGCAGCTTGGGGTGGGGCACCGATTACAATGAGCAGTTCTTC. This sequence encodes CASSLGWGTDYNEQFF.

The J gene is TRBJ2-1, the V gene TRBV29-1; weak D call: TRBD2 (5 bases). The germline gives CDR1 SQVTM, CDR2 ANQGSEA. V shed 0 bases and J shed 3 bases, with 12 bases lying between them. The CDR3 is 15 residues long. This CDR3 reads CSVEEVGNSYNEQFF. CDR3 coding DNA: TGCAGCGTTGAAGAAGTCGGGAATAGCTACAATGAGCAGTTCTTC.

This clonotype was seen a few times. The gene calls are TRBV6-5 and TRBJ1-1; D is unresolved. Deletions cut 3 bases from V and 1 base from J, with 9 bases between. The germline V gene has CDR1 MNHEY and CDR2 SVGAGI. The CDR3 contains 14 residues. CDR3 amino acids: CASSYTSKNTEAFF. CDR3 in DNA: TGTGCCAGCAGTTATACCTCAAAGAACACTGAAGCTTTCTTT.

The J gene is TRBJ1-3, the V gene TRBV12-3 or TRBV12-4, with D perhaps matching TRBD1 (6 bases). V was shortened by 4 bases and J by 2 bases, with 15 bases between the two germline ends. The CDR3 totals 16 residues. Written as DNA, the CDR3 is TGTGCCAGCAGTTCCCGACAGGAAATCGCTGGAAACACCATATATTTT. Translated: CASSSRQEIAGNTIYF.

CDR3 sequence (DNA): TGTGCCAGCAGCTTAGGTTCCCAATCTACGCAGTATTTT. Protein product: CASSLGSQSTQYF. This sequence joins TRBV11-2 and TRBJ2-3; D uncertain. The germline V gene has CDR1 SGHAT and CDR2 FQNNGV. The CDR3 sequence is 13 residues long. The V and J ends lost 1 base and 8 bases respectively, with 10 bases between them.

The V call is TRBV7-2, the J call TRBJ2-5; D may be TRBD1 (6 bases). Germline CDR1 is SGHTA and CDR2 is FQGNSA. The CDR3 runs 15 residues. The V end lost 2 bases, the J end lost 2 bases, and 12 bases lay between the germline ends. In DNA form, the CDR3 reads TGTGCCAGCAGCTTATTGACAGGATTACAAGAGACCCAGTACTTC. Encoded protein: CASSLLTGLQETQYF.

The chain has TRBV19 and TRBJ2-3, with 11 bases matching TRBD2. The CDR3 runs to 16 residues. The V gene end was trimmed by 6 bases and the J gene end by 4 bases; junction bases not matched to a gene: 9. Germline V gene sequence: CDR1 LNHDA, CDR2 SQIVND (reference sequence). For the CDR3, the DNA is TGTGCCAGTAGAACCGGGCTAGCGGGAGGAGCAGATACGCAGTATTTT. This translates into CASRTGLAGGADTQYF.

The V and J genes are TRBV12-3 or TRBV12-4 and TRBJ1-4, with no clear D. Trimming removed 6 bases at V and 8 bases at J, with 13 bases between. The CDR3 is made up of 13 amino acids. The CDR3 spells CASRLPGEEKLFF. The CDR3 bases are TGTGCCAGCAGACTACCGGGAGAAGAAAAACTGTTTTTT.

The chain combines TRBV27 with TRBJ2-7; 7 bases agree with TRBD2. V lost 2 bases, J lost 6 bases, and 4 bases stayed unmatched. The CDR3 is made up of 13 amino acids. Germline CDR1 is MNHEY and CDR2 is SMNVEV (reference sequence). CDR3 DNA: TGTGCCAGCAGTTTACGGATAGCGGGCGAGCAGTACTTC. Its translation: CASSLRIAGEQYF.

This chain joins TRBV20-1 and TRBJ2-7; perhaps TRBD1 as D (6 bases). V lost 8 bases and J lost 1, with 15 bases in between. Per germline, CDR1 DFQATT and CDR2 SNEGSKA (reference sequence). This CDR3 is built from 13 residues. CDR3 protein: CSIETGSSYEQYF. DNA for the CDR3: TGCAGTATAGAGACAGGTAGTTCCTACGAGCAGTACTTC.

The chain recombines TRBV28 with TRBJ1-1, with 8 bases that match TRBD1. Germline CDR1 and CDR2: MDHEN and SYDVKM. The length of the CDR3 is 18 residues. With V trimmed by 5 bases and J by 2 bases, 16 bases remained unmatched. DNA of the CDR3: TGTGCCAGCAGTCCCCTTCCGGGCAGGGGGCCAGCTAACACTGAAGCTTTCTTT. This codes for CASSPLPGRGPANTEAFF.

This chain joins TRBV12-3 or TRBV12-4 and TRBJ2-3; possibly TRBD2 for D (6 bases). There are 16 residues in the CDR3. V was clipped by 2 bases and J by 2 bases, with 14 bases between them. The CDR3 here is CASSLLAARATDTQYF. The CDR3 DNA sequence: TGTGCCAGCAGTTTATTAGCGGCCAGGGCCACAGATACGCAGTATTTT.

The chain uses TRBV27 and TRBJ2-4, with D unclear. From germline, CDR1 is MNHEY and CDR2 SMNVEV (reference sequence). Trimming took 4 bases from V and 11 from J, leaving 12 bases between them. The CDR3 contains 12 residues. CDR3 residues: CASSSTPTVQYF. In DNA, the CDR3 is TGTGCCAGCAGTTCCACTCCCACAGTTCAGTACTTC.

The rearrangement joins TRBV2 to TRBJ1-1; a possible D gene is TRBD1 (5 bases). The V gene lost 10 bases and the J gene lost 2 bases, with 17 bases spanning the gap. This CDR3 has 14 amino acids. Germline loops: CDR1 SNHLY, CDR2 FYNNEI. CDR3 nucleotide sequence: TGTGCCACCTTACGGGGGGACGGAAACACTGAAGCTTTCTTT. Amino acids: CATLRGDGNTEAFF.

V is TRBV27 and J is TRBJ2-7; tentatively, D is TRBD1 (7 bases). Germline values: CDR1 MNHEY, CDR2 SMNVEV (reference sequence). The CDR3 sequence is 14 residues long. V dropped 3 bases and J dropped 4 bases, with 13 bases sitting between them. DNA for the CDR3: TGTGCCAGCAGTTTTCAGGGGGGCCTTTACGAGCAGTACTTC. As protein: CASSFQGGLYEQYF.

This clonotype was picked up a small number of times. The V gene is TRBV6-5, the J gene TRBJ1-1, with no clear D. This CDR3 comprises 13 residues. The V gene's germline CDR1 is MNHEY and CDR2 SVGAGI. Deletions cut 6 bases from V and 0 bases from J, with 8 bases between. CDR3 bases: TGTGCCAGCAGCCTCCTCATGAACACTGAAGCTTTCTTT. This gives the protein CASSLLMNTEAFF.

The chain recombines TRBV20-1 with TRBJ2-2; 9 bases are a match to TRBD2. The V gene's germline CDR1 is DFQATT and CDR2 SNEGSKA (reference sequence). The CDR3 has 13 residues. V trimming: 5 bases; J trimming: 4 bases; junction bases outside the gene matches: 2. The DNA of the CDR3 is TGCAGTGCTTATAGCGGGAGCACCGGGGAGCTGTTTTTT. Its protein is CSAYSGSTGELFF.

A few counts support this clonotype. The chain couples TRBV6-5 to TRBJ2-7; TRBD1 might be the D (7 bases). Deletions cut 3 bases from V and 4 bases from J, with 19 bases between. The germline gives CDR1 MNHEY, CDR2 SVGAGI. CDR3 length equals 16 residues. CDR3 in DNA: TGTGCCAGCAGTTATGGCCAGGGGGAGGTATCATACGAGCAGTACTTC. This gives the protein CASSYGQGEVSYEQYF.

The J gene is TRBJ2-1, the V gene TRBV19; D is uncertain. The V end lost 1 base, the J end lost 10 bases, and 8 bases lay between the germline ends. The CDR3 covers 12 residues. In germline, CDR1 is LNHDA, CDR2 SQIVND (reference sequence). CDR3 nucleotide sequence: TGTGCCAGTAGTATAGGGGCACAAGAGCAGTTCTTC. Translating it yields CASSIGAQEQFF. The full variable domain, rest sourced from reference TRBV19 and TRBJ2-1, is DGGITQSPKYLFRKEGQNVTLSCEQNLNHDAMYWYRQDPGQGLRLIYYSQIVNDFQKGDIAEGYSVSREKKESFPLTVTSAQKNPTAFYLCASSIGAQEQFFGPGTRLTVL.

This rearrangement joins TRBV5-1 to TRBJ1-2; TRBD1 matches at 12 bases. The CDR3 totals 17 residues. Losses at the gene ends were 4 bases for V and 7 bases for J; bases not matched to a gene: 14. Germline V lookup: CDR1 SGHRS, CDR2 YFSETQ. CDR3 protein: CASSTGTGGEVVGGYTF. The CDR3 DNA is TGCGCCAGCAGCACGGGGACAGGGGGCGAAGTCGTCGGTGGCTACACCTTC. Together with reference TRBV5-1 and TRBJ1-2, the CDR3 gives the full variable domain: KAGVTQTPRYLIKTRGQQVTLSCSPISGHRSVSWYQQTPGQGLQFLFEYFSETQRNKGNFPGRFSGRQFSNSRSEMNVSTLELGDSALYLCASSTGTGGEVVGGYTFGSGTRLTVV.

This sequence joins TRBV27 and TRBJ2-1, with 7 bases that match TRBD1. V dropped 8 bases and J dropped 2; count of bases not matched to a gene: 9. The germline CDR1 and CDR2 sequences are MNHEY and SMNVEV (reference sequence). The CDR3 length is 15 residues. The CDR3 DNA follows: TGTGCCAGCTCCGACAGGGAGAAGACCTACAATGAGCAGTTCTTC. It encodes CASSDREKTYNEQFF.

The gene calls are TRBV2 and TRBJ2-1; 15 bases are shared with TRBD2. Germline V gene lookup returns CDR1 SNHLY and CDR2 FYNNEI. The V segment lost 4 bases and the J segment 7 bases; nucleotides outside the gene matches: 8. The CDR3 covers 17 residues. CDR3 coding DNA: TGTGCCAGCAGTGGGACTAGCGGGAGGGCCGATAAAAATGAGCAGTTCTTC. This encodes CASSGTSGRADKNEQFF.

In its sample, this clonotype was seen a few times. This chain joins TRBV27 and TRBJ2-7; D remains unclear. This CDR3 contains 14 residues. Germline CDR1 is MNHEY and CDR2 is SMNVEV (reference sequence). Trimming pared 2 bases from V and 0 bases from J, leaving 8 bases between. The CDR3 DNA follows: TGTGCCAGCAGTTTAGGGGTTGACTCCTACGAGCAGTACTTC. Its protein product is CASSLGVDSYEQYF.